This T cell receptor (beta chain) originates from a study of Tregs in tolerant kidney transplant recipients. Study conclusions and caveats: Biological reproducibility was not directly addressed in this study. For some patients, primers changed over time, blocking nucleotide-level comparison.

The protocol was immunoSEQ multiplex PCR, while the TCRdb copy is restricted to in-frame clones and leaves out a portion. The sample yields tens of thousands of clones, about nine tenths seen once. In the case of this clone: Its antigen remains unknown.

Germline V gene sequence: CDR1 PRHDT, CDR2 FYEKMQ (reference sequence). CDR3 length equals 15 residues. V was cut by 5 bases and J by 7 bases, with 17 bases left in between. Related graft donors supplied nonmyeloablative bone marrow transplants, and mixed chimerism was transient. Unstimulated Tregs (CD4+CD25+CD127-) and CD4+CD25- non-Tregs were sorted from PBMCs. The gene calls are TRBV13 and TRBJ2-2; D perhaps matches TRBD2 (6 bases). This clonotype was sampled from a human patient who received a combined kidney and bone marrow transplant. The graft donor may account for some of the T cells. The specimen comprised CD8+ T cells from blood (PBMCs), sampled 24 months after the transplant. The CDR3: CASSDRDFSRGELFF. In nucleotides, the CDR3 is TGTGCCAGCAGCGACCGGGACTTCTCGCGCGGGGAGCTGTTTTTT.